Each of the 29 T cell receptor beta chains below was sequenced from the same sample in a study of blood T cell repertoires in COVID-19. Profiled with immunoSEQ multiplex PCR; TCRdb holds only in-frame clones, not every one. The sample consists of approximately 100,000 clones, roughly 82% of them appearing once. Sample: peripheral blood. Source of these receptors: a man aged 55 to 70 with acute or convalescent COVID-19.

For this clone: The junction differs from germline at one of its ends, possibly a read error. The chain employs TRBV2 and TRBJ2-5; D is possibly TRBD1 (6 bases). There are 12 residues in the CDR3. The germline V gene encodes CDR1 SNHLY and CDR2 FYNNEI. CDR3 coding DNA: TGTGCCAGCAGTGAAGGACAGGACTCTCGGGACTTC. This translates into CASSEGQDSRDF.

This clone has only one observation. The V and J genes are TRBV7-9 and TRBJ2-1; 11 positions match TRBD2. The CDR3 sequence is 15 residues long. V lost 3 bases and J lost 4; bases outside the gene matches: 2. Germline CDR1 and CDR2: SEHNR and FQNEAQ (reference sequence). The CDR3 is CASSFSGGAYNEQFF. In DNA form, the CDR3 reads TGTGCCAGCAGCTTTAGCGGGGGGGCTTACAATGAGCAGTTCTTC. Combining the CDR3 with reference TRBV7-9 and TRBJ2-1 gives the whole variable domain DTGVSQNPRHKITKRGQNVTFRCDPISEHNRLYWYRQTLGQGPEFLTYFQNEAQLEKSRLLSDRFSAERPKGSFSTLEIQRTEQGDSAMYLCASSFSGGAYNEQFFGPGTRLTVL.

This clone was seen more than once but under ten times. The genes are TRBV5-5 and TRBJ1-4; possibly TRBD1 for D (5 bases). V was trimmed by 1 base and J by 2 bases, leaving 12 bases between them. Germline V gene sequence: CDR1 SGHKS, CDR2 YYEKEE (reference sequence). The CDR3 is 16 residues long. The CDR3 coding sequence is TGTGCCAGCAGCTTGACCTACAGGCCTACTAATGAAAAACTGTTTTTT. Translated, it gives CASSLTYRPTNEKLFF.

The J gene is TRBJ2-7, the V gene TRBV5-4; 11 bases align to TRBD2. The ends lost 0 bases at V and 2 bases at J; junction bases unmatched: 7. The CDR3 is 17 amino acids. From germline, CDR1 is SGHNT and CDR2 YYREEE (reference sequence). In DNA, the CDR3 is TGTGCCAGCAGCTTGGCTCCCCTAGCGGGAGGAACCTACGAGCAGTACTTC. Residues: CASSLAPLAGGTYEQYF.

A single count supports this clone. Other nucleotide sequences from this sample produce the same CDR3. This chain uses TRBV7-9 with TRBJ2-7; 10 nucleotides line up with TRBD2. The CDR3 is 15 residues long. Germline V gives CDR1 SEHNR, CDR2 FQNEAQ (reference sequence). V trimming: 1 base; J trimming: 5 bases; junction bases outside the gene matches: 5. CDR3 loop: CASSLVLAGSNEQYF. The CDR3 bases are TGTGCCAGCAGCTTAGTACTAGCGGGATCCAACGAGCAGTACTTC.

This rearrangement joins TRBV28 to TRBJ1-1; D perhaps matches TRBD1 (6 bases). From germline, CDR1 is MDHEN and CDR2 SYDVKM. The V gene lost 5 bases and the J gene lost 4 bases, with 14 bases spanning the gap. This CDR3 region has 14 residues. CDR3 amino acids: CASSTYTGPTEAFF. In nucleotides, the CDR3 is TGTGCCAGCAGTACCTATACAGGGCCCACTGAAGCTTTCTTT.

In its sample, this clone was seen many times. CDR3 coding DNA: TGTGCCAGCAGTACTAATCCGGTAGCTAATGAAAAACTGTTTTTT. It is translated as CASSTNPVANEKLFF. The gene calls are TRBV6-5 and TRBJ1-4; no clear D gene. V was clipped by 5 bases and J by 3 bases, with 13 bases between them. Per the germline V gene, CDR1 is MNHEY and CDR2 is SVGAGI. The CDR3 runs 15 residues.

The V and J genes are TRBV21-1 and TRBJ2-1; TRBD1 is taken as the D call from the table, unchecked against the DNA. TRBV21-1 is reported as a pseudogene. The CDR3 runs to 20 residues. CDR3 coding DNA: TGTGCCAGCAGCAAGACTAATTCAACCCGGGACACCCTCTCCTACAATGAGCAGTTCTTC. Translation: CASSKTNSTRDTLSYNEQFF.

This chain connects TRBV5-1 to TRBJ2-5; TRBD2 matches at 7 bases. V was clipped by 2 bases and J by 1 base; unmatched bases: 2. The germline CDR1 and CDR2 sequences are SGHRS and YFSETQ. The CDR3 contains 14 residues. The CDR3 region is CASSFGGTQETQYF. In DNA, the CDR3 is TGCGCCAGCAGCTTCGGGGGGACCCAAGAGACCCAGTACTTC.

The rearrangement links TRBV19 to TRBJ1-2; D uncertain. The germline gives CDR1 LNHDA, CDR2 SQIVND (reference sequence). The CDR3 length is 15 residues. Deletions cut 0 bases from V and 4 bases from J, with 12 bases between. The CDR3 region is CASSIDWGVGYGYTF. In DNA form, the CDR3 reads TGTGCCAGTAGTATAGATTGGGGAGTCGGCTATGGCTACACCTTC.

The table lists this clone with a few counts. The chain uses TRBV19 and TRBJ2-7, with 11 bases lining up with TRBD1. The junction had 5 bases not matched to a gene; V was cut back by 4 bases and J by 0 bases. CDR1 and CDR2 (germline): LNHDA, SQIVND (reference sequence). The CDR3 totals 16 residues. The CDR3 nucleotides are TGTGCCAGTAGTACCCCGGGACAGGGGGACTCCTACGAGCAGTACTTC. Its protein product is CASSTPGQGDSYEQYF.

This chain links TRBV10-3 with TRBJ2-7; the match to TRBD1 covers 8 bases. Looked up from germline, CDR1 is ENHRY and CDR2 is SYGVKD. This CDR3 comprises 13 residues. V was pared by 5 bases and J by 2 bases, with 2 bases of the junction left unmatched. In DNA, the CDR3 is TGTGCCATCAGTCGGGACAGGCCCTACGAGCAGTACTTC. Protein sequence: CAISRDRPYEQYF.

This clone appeared a single time. This chain connects TRBV28 to TRBJ2-5, with 8 bases aligning to TRBD1. After removal of 6 bases from V and 2 bases from J, the junction contained 11 bases not matched to a gene. Germline V lookup: CDR1 MDHEN, CDR2 SYDVKM. The CDR3 totals 16 residues. This CDR3 reads CASSFQGASYQETQYF. CDR3 nucleotides: TGTGCCAGCAGCTTTCAGGGGGCAAGTTATCAAGAGACCCAGTACTTC.

This clone was detected only a few times. This chain joins TRBV6-2 or TRBV6-3 and TRBJ2-1; D not resolved. The germline CDR1 and CDR2 sequences are MNHEY and SVGEGT. V dropped 2 bases and J dropped 4 bases, with 12 bases sitting between them. The CDR3 loop spans 15 amino acids. This chain's CDR3 is CASSYAALTYNEQFF. CDR3 sequence (DNA): TGTGCCAGCAGTTACGCGGCCCTAACATACAATGAGCAGTTCTTC.

A few counts support this clone. The chain uses TRBV5-4 and TRBJ1-2; D ambiguous. This CDR3 spans 14 amino acids. CDR1 and CDR2 from the germline V gene are SGHNT and YYREEE (reference sequence). The V end lost 6 bases, the J end lost 3 bases, and 15 bases lay between the germline ends. CDR3 nucleotide sequence: TGTGCCAGCACCCCACGAAAAGGAGACTATGGCTACACCTTC. Translating it yields CASTPRKGDYGYTF. Full variable domain (missing parts from reference TRBV5-4 and TRBJ1-2): ETGVTQSPTHLIKTRGQQVTLRCSSQSGHNTVSWYQQALGQGPQFIFQYYREEENGRGNFPPRFSGLQFPNYSSELNVNALELDDSALYLCASTPRKGDYGYTFGSGTRLTVV.

CDR3 DNA: TGTGCCACCAGCAACAAGGGACAGGGGGCTGGCGGGGAGCTGTTTTTT. Amino acids: CATSNKGQGAGGELFF. J is TRBJ2-2 and V is TRBV15, with 12 bases aligning to TRBD1. J gave up 7 bases and V 4 bases, and 7 bases lay outside the gene matches. The CDR3 is made up of 16 amino acids. CDR1 LNHNV and CDR2 YYDKDF come from the germline V gene (reference sequence). The whole variable domain, remainder taken from reference TRBV15 and TRBJ2-2, is DAMVIQNPRYQVTQFGKPVTLSCSQTLNHNVMYWYQQKSSQAPKLLFHYYDKDFNNEADTPDNFQSRRPNTSFCFLDIRSPGLGDTAMYLCATSNKGQGAGGELFFGEGSRLTVL.

CDR3 residues: CASSPDRAYEQYF. The CDR3 DNA is TGTGCCAGCAGCCCCGACAGGGCCTACGAGCAGTACTTC. The J gene is TRBJ2-7, the V gene TRBV11-2; 7 nucleotides agree with TRBD1. The V and J ends lost 5 bases and 2 bases, in that order; junction bases with no gene match: 3. CDR3 length equals 13 residues. Germline V gene data show CDR1 as SGHAT and CDR2 as FQNNGV.

The count of this clone is one. The chain's CDR3 is CASSSPTVSNQPQHF. The CDR3 DNA sequence: TGTGCCAGCAGCTCACCGACAGTTAGCAATCAGCCCCAGCATTTT. The chain uses TRBV7-2 and TRBJ1-5, with D possibly being TRBD1 (5 bases). This CDR3 is built from 15 residues. Trimming left V 4 bases short and J 0 bases short, with 10 bases between. Germline V gene data show CDR1 as SGHTA and CDR2 as FQGNSA.

J is TRBJ1-1 and V is TRBV7-2; D may be TRBD1 (6 bases). V was clipped by 4 bases and J by 3 bases, with 15 bases between them. The CDR3 runs 15 residues. CDR1 is SGHTA and CDR2 is FQGNSA in the germline V gene. The CDR3 nucleotides are TGTGCCAGCAGCTCACCCGCCGCAGGGGACACTGAAGCTTTCTTT. As protein: CASSSPAAGDTEAFF.

This rearrangement joins TRBV7-3 to TRBJ2-7; 7 bases agree with TRBD1. CDR3 length: 15 amino acids. V trimming: 5 bases; J trimming: 0 bases; junction bases outside the gene matches: 7. CDR1 SGHTA and CDR2 FQGTGA come from the germline V gene. For the CDR3, the DNA is TGTGCCAGCAGCGCCTTGGACAGGAGCTCCTACGAGCAGTACTTC. It is translated as CASSALDRSSYEQYF.

The chain recombines TRBV19 with TRBJ2-5; D possibly corresponds to TRBD1 (6 bases). Per germline, CDR1 LNHDA and CDR2 SQIVND (reference sequence). Between the trimmed V and J ends, which lost 6 bases and 5 bases, there was a span of 16 bases. The length of the CDR3 is 14 residues. The CDR3 coding sequence is TGTGCCAGTAGCTTACAGGGTCTTTCGGAGACCCAGTACTTC. It yields the protein CASSLQGLSETQYF. Together with reference TRBV19 and TRBJ2-5, the CDR3 gives the full variable domain: DGGITQSPKYLFRKEGQNVTLSCEQNLNHDAMYWYRQDPGQGLRLIYYSQIVNDFQKGDIAEGYSVSREKKESFPLTVTSAQKNPTAFYLCASSLQGLSETQYFGPGTRLLVL.

CDR3 in amino acids: CASSLGTGFNQPQHF. The CDR3 nucleotides read TGTGCCAGCAGCTTGGGTACAGGGTTCAATCAGCCCCAGCATTTT. The chain couples TRBV5-6 to TRBJ1-5; D perhaps matches TRBD1 (6 bases). Trimming took 0 bases from V and 3 from J, leaving 10 bases between them. The CDR3 loop spans 15 amino acids. Germline V gene sequence: CDR1 SGHDT, CDR2 YYEEEE.

The J gene is TRBJ1-5, the V gene TRBV7-8; 7 bases are a match to TRBD1. The CDR3 consists of 17 residues. V lost 6 bases and J lost 0; bases outside the gene matches: 11. Germline assignment: CDR1 SGHVS and CDR2 FQNEAQ. CDR3 amino acids: CASRRTPGTDSNQPQHF. CDR3 coding DNA: TGTGCCAGCAGACGAACACCCGGGACAGATAGCAATCAGCCCCAGCATTTT.

V is TRBV7-9 and J is TRBJ2-7; 9 positions agree with TRBD1. Germline loops: CDR1 SEHNR, CDR2 FQNEAQ (reference sequence). V dropped 4 bases and J dropped 1; count of bases not matched to a gene: 8. The CDR3 covers 16 residues. The CDR3 DNA reads TGTGCCAGCAGCTACTCCCGGGGGACAGGGTCCTACGAGCAGTACTTC. Translation gives CASSYSRGTGSYEQYF.

This chain joins TRBV2 and TRBJ1-2, with 9 bases fitting TRBD1. The germline CDR1 and CDR2 sequences are SNHLY and FYNNEI. The V segment lost 4 bases and the J segment 6 bases; nucleotides outside the gene matches: 9. The CDR3 totals 15 residues. Here the CDR3 reads CASSGVTGGGDGYTF. Written as DNA, the CDR3 is TGTGCCAGCAGTGGGGTTACAGGGGGCGGGGATGGCTACACCTTC.

The chain joins TRBV5-1 to TRBJ1-1; 9 bases align to TRBD1. CDR3 length: 15 residues. The V gene's germline CDR1 is SGHRS and CDR2 YFSETQ. V trimming: 4 bases; J trimming: 4 bases; junction bases outside the gene matches: 8. The CDR3: CASSQQQGAVTEAFF. The CDR3 nucleotides are TGCGCCAGCAGCCAACAACAGGGGGCAGTCACTGAAGCTTTCTTT.

This clone turned up a few times. Sequence at one end of the junction differs from germline and may be a read error. The gene calls are TRBV7-7 and TRBJ2-7, with TRBD1 matching 8 bases. This CDR3 region has 14 residues. From germline, CDR1 is SSHAT and CDR2 FNYEAQ (reference sequence). The CDR3 region is CASSLGQGAYEQYF. The CDR3 DNA is TGTGCTAGCAGCTTAGGACAGGGCGCCTACGAGCAGTACTTC.

The chain employs TRBV5-5 and TRBJ2-5, with TRBD1 matching 11 bases. This CDR3 has 13 amino acids. CDR1 is SGHKS, CDR2 YYEKEE, per germline (reference sequence). V dropped 5 bases and J dropped 4; count of bases not matched to a gene: 1. The CDR3 loop is CASRGTGGETQYF. CDR3 DNA sequence: TGTGCCAGCAGAGGGACAGGGGGAGAGACCCAGTACTTC.

V and J are TRBV25-1 and TRBJ2-1; 8 bases line up with TRBD2. V trimming: 2 bases; J trimming: 7 bases; junction bases outside the gene matches: 10. Germline CDR1 and CDR2: MGHDK and SYGVNS. This CDR3 has 16 amino acids. CDR3 coding DNA: TGTGCCAGCAGTGAACCCCCCGGGAGGGCCGGGAATGAGCAGTTCTTC. Protein sequence: CASSEPPGRAGNEQFF.